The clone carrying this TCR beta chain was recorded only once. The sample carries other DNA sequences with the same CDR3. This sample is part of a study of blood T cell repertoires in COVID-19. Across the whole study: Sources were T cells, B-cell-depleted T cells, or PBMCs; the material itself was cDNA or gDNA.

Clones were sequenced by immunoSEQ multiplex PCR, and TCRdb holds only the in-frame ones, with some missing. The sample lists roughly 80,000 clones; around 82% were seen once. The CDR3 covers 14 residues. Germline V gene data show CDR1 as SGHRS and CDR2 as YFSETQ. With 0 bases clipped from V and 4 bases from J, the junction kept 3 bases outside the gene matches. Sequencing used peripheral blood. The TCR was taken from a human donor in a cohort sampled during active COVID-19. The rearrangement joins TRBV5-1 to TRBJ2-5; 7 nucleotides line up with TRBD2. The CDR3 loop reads CASSLAGGGETQYF. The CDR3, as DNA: TGCGCCAGCAGCTTGGCGGGCGGGGGAGAGACCCAGTACTTC.